What follows are 32 T cell receptor beta chains derived from one specimen sequenced in a study of neoadjuvant nivolumab and ipilimumab in lung cancer. Assay: immunoSEQ multiplex PCR; the TCRdb copy retains only in-frame clones and omits some. The profile shows 39,000 or so clones, roughly 87% of them singletons. The sequenced sample was peripheral blood, obtained before neoadjuvant nivolumab, alone or with ipilimumab. Receptors were obtained from an adult with non-small cell lung cancer.

This chain links TRBV5-3 with TRBJ2-5; D unresolved. TRBV5-3 is marked as an open reading frame, function uncertain. V was trimmed by 4 bases and J by 4 bases, leaving 5 bases between them. This CDR3 is built from 11 residues. The CDR3 bases are TGTGCCAGAAGCCGACCAGAGACCCAGTACTTC. Translating gives CARSRPETQYF.

The V call is TRBV5-1, the J call TRBJ2-1; 7 positions match TRBD2. Trimming removed 1 base from V and 0 bases from J; junction bases left unmatched: 4. Germline CDR1 is SGHRS and CDR2 is YFSETQ. The CDR3 extends over 16 amino acids. DNA of the CDR3: TGCGCCAGCAGCTTGTCGCTAGCGGACTCCTACAATGAGCAGTTCTTC. Amino acid sequence: CASSLSLADSYNEQFF. Full variable domain (remainder filled in from reference TRBV5-1 and TRBJ2-1): KAGVTQTPRYLIKTRGQQVTLSCSPISGHRSVSWYQQTPGQGLQFLFEYFSETQRNKGNFPGRFSGRQFSNSRSEMNVSTLELGDSALYLCASSLSLADSYNEQFFGPGTRLTVL.

Here the CDR3 reads CASSLVVLATDTQYF. CDR3 DNA: TGTGCCAGCAGCTTAGTTGTGCTAGCTACAGATACGCAGTATTTT. The chain employs TRBV11-2 and TRBJ2-3; D is perhaps TRBD2 (5 bases). The V end lost 1 base, the J end lost 3 bases, and 11 bases lay between the germline ends. CDR1 and CDR2 from the germline V gene are SGHAT and FQNNGV. The CDR3 length is 15 residues.

This rearrangement joins TRBV7-8 to TRBJ2-7; the D is unclear. V gave up 5 bases and J gave up 6 bases, with 8 bases separating them. The germline CDR1 and CDR2 sequences are SGHVS and FQNEAQ. This CDR3 has 11 amino acids. The CDR3 protein is CASSTKSEQYF. The DNA for the CDR3 is TGTGCCAGCAGCACTAAGTCCGAGCAGTACTTC.

The chain carries TRBV2 and TRBJ2-5; 9 nucleotides align to TRBD2. The V and J ends lost 6 bases and 2 bases, in that order; junction bases with no gene match: 7. This CDR3 is 15 amino acids long. Looked up from germline, CDR1 is SNHLY and CDR2 is FYNNEI. The CDR3 region is CASRGASGVQETQYF. In nucleotides, the CDR3 is TGTGCCAGCAGGGGAGCTAGCGGGGTACAAGAGACCCAGTACTTC.

The chain links TRBV4-2 to TRBJ2-3; 8 nucleotides align to TRBD2. V lost 0 bases and J lost 4; bases outside the gene matches: 6. The CDR3 covers 16 residues. The germline V gene has CDR1 LGHNA and CDR2 YNFKEQ. CDR3 coding DNA: TGTGCCAGCAGCCAAGACCTCGGGGGGGCCGCAGATACGCAGTATTTT. The encoded protein is CASSQDLGGAADTQYF.

CDR3 amino acids: CASSRDRGYEQYF. CDR3 nucleotides: TGCGCCAGCAGCAGGGACAGGGGCTACGAGCAGTACTTC. The V and J genes are TRBV4-3 and TRBJ2-7; TRBD1 agrees at 10 bases. After removal of 5 bases from V and 3 bases from J, the junction contained 1 base not matched to a gene. Looked up from germline, CDR1 is LGHNA and CDR2 is YSLEER. CDR3 length: 13 residues.

The V gene is TRBV5-1, the J gene TRBJ2-2; perhaps D is TRBD1 or TRBD2 (6 bases each). The germline CDR1 and CDR2 sequences are SGHRS and YFSETQ. V was trimmed by 3 bases and J by 4 bases, leaving 25 bases between them. This CDR3 is built from 19 residues. CDR3 region: CASSWVGTQLGGGTGELFF. As DNA, the CDR3 is TGCGCCAGCAGCTGGGTCGGGACACAGCTAGGAGGGGGCACCGGGGAGCTGTTTTTT. Combining the CDR3 with reference TRBV5-1 and TRBJ2-2 gives the whole variable domain KAGVTQTPRYLIKTRGQQVTLSCSPISGHRSVSWYQQTPGQGLQFLFEYFSETQRNKGNFPGRFSGRQFSNSRSEMNVSTLELGDSALYLCASSWVGTQLGGGTGELFFGEGSRLTVL.

V and J are TRBV10-3 and TRBJ1-3, with TRBD1 matching 12 bases. The CDR3 has 19 residues. The V gene's germline CDR1 is ENHRY and CDR2 SYGVKD. V lost 7 bases, J lost 0 bases, and 13 bases stayed unmatched. The CDR3 bases are TGTGCCATCACCCCCGCCGGGACAGGGGGCCTTAGCTCTGGAAACACCATATATTTT. Translated: CAITPAGTGGLSSGNTIYF.

The gene calls are TRBV6-5 and TRBJ1-1; the D is unclear. This CDR3 is 12 amino acids long. Per germline, CDR1 MNHEY and CDR2 SVGAGI. Trimming pared 7 bases from V and 6 bases from J, leaving 12 bases between. The CDR3 spells CASTKAGSEAFF. CDR3 in DNA: TGTGCCAGCACCAAAGCCGGGTCTGAAGCTTTCTTT.

The rearrangement joins TRBV30 to TRBJ1-1; the D is unclear. CDR3 size: 15 residues. V lost 2 bases and J lost 0, with 13 bases in between. Germline V gives CDR1 GTSNPN, CDR2 SVGIG (reference sequence). This CDR3 reads CAWSLGGSLNTEAFF. The CDR3 DNA reads TGTGCCTGGAGTCTGGGCGGGTCCTTGAACACTGAAGCTTTCTTT.

V usage is TRBV9 and J usage is TRBJ2-5; D is tentatively TRBD1 or TRBD2 (5 bases each). CDR1 and CDR2 from the germline V gene are SGDLS and YYNGEE. The V end lost 0 bases, the J end lost 7 bases, and 10 bases lay between the germline ends. The CDR3 contains 13 residues. Here the CDR3 reads CASSVEGTRTQYF. The CDR3 region has the DNA TGTGCCAGCAGCGTAGAAGGGACGCGGACCCAGTACTTC.

This chain connects TRBV5-8 to TRBJ2-7; a weak D match, TRBD1 (6 bases). CDR3 length: 16 amino acids. With 3 bases removed from V and 0 bases from J, the gap between germline ends came to 16 bases. Germline V gene data show CDR1 as SGHTS and CDR2 as YDEGEE. CDR3 DNA: TGTGCCAGCAGCTATAAGCCCGGGACAAACTCCTACGAGCAGTACTTC. Translated, it gives CASSYKPGTNSYEQYF.

V is TRBV4-3 and J is TRBJ2-1, with 7 bases matching TRBD1. The germline gives CDR1 LGHNA, CDR2 YSLEER. Trimming cost V 1 base and J 3 bases; bases outside gene matches: 3. The CDR3 runs to 15 residues. CDR3 DNA sequence: TGCGCCAGCAGCCAAGGGCAGGGGGACTACAATGAGCAGTTCTTC. Its translation: CASSQGQGDYNEQFF.

The genes are TRBV7-9 and TRBJ2-5; the match to TRBD1 covers 8 bases. The CDR3 sequence is 15 residues long. Germline CDR1 and CDR2: SEHNR and FQNEAQ (reference sequence). V shed 4 bases, J shed 1 base, and the junction held 5 bases outside the gene matches. Here the CDR3 reads CASSSRTGLQETQYF. CDR3 DNA: TGTGCCAGCAGCTCCCGGACAGGGCTCCAAGAGACCCAGTACTTC.

The chain has TRBV2 and TRBJ2-2, with 14 bases identical to TRBD2. Germline trimming cut 6 bases from V and 5 bases from J; bases unmatched to any gene: 5. CDR1 and CDR2 (germline): SNHLY, FYNNEI. CDR3 length: 16 residues. The CDR3 region is CASRRLAGGQTGELFF. The CDR3 DNA sequence: TGTGCCAGCAGGCGACTAGCGGGAGGGCAAACCGGGGAGCTGTTTTTT.

This chain connects TRBV28 to TRBJ2-7; possible D gene TRBD1, 7 bases. Germline-derived CDR1 and CDR2 are MDHEN and SYDVKM. This CDR3 contains 14 residues. V was trimmed by 5 bases and J by 4 bases, leaving 15 bases between them. The CDR3 spells CASSPQQGRYEQYF. CDR3 bases: TGTGCCAGCAGTCCCCAACAGGGGAGGTACGAGCAGTACTTC.

The chain has TRBV10-1 and TRBJ2-7; TRBD2 aligns across 12 bases. The CDR3 covers 14 residues. Germline trimming cut 2 bases from V and 6 bases from J; bases unmatched to any gene: 2. Germline CDR1 reads WNHNN; CDR2 reads SYGVQD (reference sequence). The DNA for the CDR3 is TGCGCCAGCAGTGAGAGGACTAGCGGGGTCGAGCAGTACTTC. As protein: CASSERTSGVEQYF.

The CDR3 bases are TGTGCCAGCAGCCCGGGGGCAGCCAAAAACATTCAGTACTTC. Translating it yields CASSPGAAKNIQYF. The chain carries TRBV7-3 and TRBJ2-4; D assignment may be TRBD1 or TRBD2 (6 bases each). The V end was cut by 5 bases, the J end by 0 bases, with 8 bases between. Germline loops: CDR1 SGHTA, CDR2 FQGTGA. The CDR3 sequence is 14 residues long. Full variable domain (outside the CDR3, taken from reference TRBV7-3 and TRBJ2-4): GAGVSQTPSNKVTEKGKYVELRCDPISGHTALYWYRQSLGQGPEFLIYFQGTGAADDSGLPNDRFFAVRPEGSVSTLKIQRTERGDSAVYLCASSPGAAKNIQYFGAGTRLSVL.

The V call is TRBV7-2, the J call TRBJ2-1, with TRBD2 matching 8 bases. Trimming cost V 1 base and J 8 bases; bases outside gene matches: 4. CDR3 length: 14 amino acids. Germline lookup yields CDR1 SGHTA and CDR2 FQGNSA. CDR3: CASSLGLARDEQFF. DNA for the CDR3: TGTGCCAGCAGCTTAGGACTAGCGAGGGATGAGCAGTTCTTC. The complete variable domain, with remaining parts taken from reference TRBV7-2 and TRBJ2-1, reads GAGVSQSPSNKVTEKGKDVELRCDPISGHTALYWYRQSLGQGLEFLIYFQGNSAPDKSGLPSDRFSAERTGGSVSTLTIQRTQQEDSAVYLCASSLGLARDEQFFGPGTRLTVL.

This clone was counted a single time. This sequence joins TRBV7-9 and TRBJ2-3; 14 bases agree with TRBD2. The CDR3 loop spans 16 amino acids. Germline lookup yields CDR1 SEHNR and CDR2 FQNEAQ (reference sequence). After removal of 3 bases from V and 4 bases from J, the junction contained 3 bases not matched to a gene. The CDR3 region has the DNA TGTGCCAGCAGCTTGGGGACTAGCGGGAGCCCAGATACGCAGTATTTT. It specifies CASSLGTSGSPDTQYF.

This rearrangement joins TRBV6-5 to TRBJ2-1; the match to TRBD2 covers 9 bases. The junction had 12 bases not matched to a gene; V was cut back by 11 bases and J by 4 bases. Per the germline V gene, CDR1 is MNHEY and CDR2 is SVGAGI. This CDR3 spans 15 amino acids. CDR3 DNA: TGTGCCTCAGCGGCGGCGGGAGGGCCTTACAATGAGCAGTTCTTC. Its translation: CASAAAGGPYNEQFF.

The chain recombines TRBV5-1 with TRBJ1-2, with TRBD1 matching 7 bases. This CDR3 contains 13 residues. The V gene end was trimmed by 0 bases and the J gene end by 5 bases; junction bases not matched to a gene: 1. Germline CDR1 SGHRS, CDR2 YFSETQ. As DNA, the CDR3 is TGCGCCAGCAGCTTGGCACAGGGGTATGGCTACACCTTC. This sequence encodes CASSLAQGYGYTF. The full variable domain, with the rest looked up from reference TRBV5-1 and TRBJ1-2, is KAGVTQTPRYLIKTRGQQVTLSCSPISGHRSVSWYQQTPGQGLQFLFEYFSETQRNKGNFPGRFSGRQFSNSRSEMNVSTLELGDSALYLCASSLAQGYGYTFGSGTRLTVV.

This clone appeared a single time. This chain joins TRBV30 and TRBJ2-2; D uncertain. Germline V gives CDR1 GTSNPN, CDR2 SVGIG (reference sequence). This CDR3 has 15 amino acids. Trimming cost V 3 bases and J 6 bases, with 17 bases left between them. CDR3 region: CAWRMGQRMAGELFF. The DNA of the CDR3 is TGTGCCTGGAGGATGGGCCAGCGCATGGCCGGGGAGCTGTTTTTT.

This clone was recorded a few times. CDR3 DNA: TGCACCAGCAGCCAAGTCCACAGGGAGGGCGAGCAGTACTTC. The encoded protein is CTSSQVHREGEQYF. The V and J genes are TRBV1 and TRBJ2-7; the table's D gene call, TRBD2, was not cross checked with the DNA. TRBV1 is a known pseudogene. The CDR3 sequence is 14 residues long.

V gene TRBV19 combines with J gene TRBJ1-5, with D hard to call. CDR3 length: 15 amino acids. Trimming shortened V by 3 bases and J by 6 bases, and 15 bases separated the two germline ends. The germline V gene has CDR1 LNHDA and CDR2 SQIVND (reference sequence). The CDR3 region has the DNA TGTGCCAGTAGTATGGGGTCTATCTCAAGTCAGCCCCAGCATTTT. It yields the protein CASSMGSISSQPQHF. Together with reference TRBV19 and TRBJ1-5, the CDR3 gives the full variable domain: DGGITQSPKYLFRKEGQNVTLSCEQNLNHDAMYWYRQDPGQGLRLIYYSQIVNDFQKGDIAEGYSVSREKKESFPLTVTSAQKNPTAFYLCASSMGSISSQPQHFGDGTRLSIL.

The genes are TRBV11-2 and TRBJ1-5; D gene ambiguous. Trimming removed 0 bases at V and 0 bases at J, with 6 bases between. The CDR3 length is 15 residues. Germline V gene sequence: CDR1 SGHAT, CDR2 FQNNGV. CDR3 protein: CASSLEPYSNQPQHF. CDR3 nucleotide sequence: TGTGCCAGCAGCTTAGAGCCCTATAGCAATCAGCCCCAGCATTTT.

The chain uses TRBV18 and TRBJ2-7; a possible D gene is TRBD1 (5 bases). CDR1 is KGHSH, CDR2 LQKENI, per germline. Trimming stripped 1 base from V and 4 bases from J, with 11 bases between. The CDR3 is 14 residues long. The CDR3 spells CASSPQGIGYEQYF. CDR3 nucleotide sequence: TGTGCCAGCTCACCACAGGGGATTGGGTACGAGCAGTACTTC.

The chain links TRBV7-9 to TRBJ2-3, with D perhaps being TRBD1 or TRBD2 (6 bases each). Trimming stripped 1 base from V and 4 bases from J, with 18 bases between. There are 17 residues in the CDR3. CDR1 and CDR2 (germline): SEHNR, FQNEAQ (reference sequence). Written as DNA, the CDR3 is TGTGCCAGCAGCTTAGGAATCGTAGGGGGGAGCCCAGATACGCAGTATTTT. It translates to CASSLGIVGGSPDTQYF. The variable domain in full, with the rest retrieved from reference TRBV7-9 and TRBJ2-3, is DTGVSQNPRHKITKRGQNVTFRCDPISEHNRLYWYRQTLGQGPEFLTYFQNEAQLEKSRLLSDRFSAERPKGSFSTLEIQRTEQGDSAMYLCASSLGIVGGSPDTQYFGPGTRLTVL.

The chain carries TRBV5-8 and TRBJ2-7, with D unresolved. The CDR3 is made up of 14 amino acids. V was pared by 5 bases and J by 1 base, with 13 bases between. CDR1 is SGHTS, CDR2 YDEGEE, per germline. CDR3 loop: CASRRLENSYEQYF. The CDR3 DNA follows: TGTGCCAGCAGACGCCTAGAGAATTCCTACGAGCAGTACTTC.

The chain couples TRBV25-1 to TRBJ1-2; 8 nucleotides match TRBD1. CDR1 and CDR2 (germline): MGHDK, SYGVNS. This CDR3 spans 15 amino acids. Unmatched junction bases numbered 10, after V lost 5 bases and J lost 5 bases. The CDR3 loop reads CASSKGGQDFYGYTF. The DNA for the CDR3 is TGTGCCAGCAGTAAAGGGGGACAGGACTTTTATGGCTACACCTTC.

The chain employs TRBV10-1 and TRBJ2-7; the D call may be TRBD1 or TRBD2 (5 bases each). Trimming left V 2 bases short and J 0 bases short, with 5 bases between. This CDR3 comprises 13 residues. Germline lookup yields CDR1 WNHNN and CDR2 SYGVQD (reference sequence). The DNA for the CDR3 is TGCGCCAGCAGTGAGGGGGGCTCCTACGAGCAGTACTTC. This codes for CASSEGGSYEQYF.